The rows below give T cell receptor beta chains drawn from one sample of a study of response to subunit inactivated influenza vaccine. TCRdb recomputed calls from the RT-PCR reads with MiXCR, one row per CDR3 protein. In the table there are about 520,000 distinct CDR3 sequences, around 25% of which are singletons. The sample in question was CD4+ T cells sorted from PBMCs, obtained less than 6 days after vaccination. The receptors here all came from a man between 45 and 60 years old who received an inactivated influenza vaccine. The CDR3 runs from the conserved cysteine through the conserved F or W. Each record gives: J gene, V gene, D gene, clone size, CDR3 DNA, CDR3 protein. The D gene is left open where the match is weak. For some rows the clone size is stated as once, few or many, or as a class when expanded; others skip it.

TRBJ2-3,TRBV24-1,TRBD2,NA,TGTGCCACCAGTGATTTGATGCCCAGCGGGGGGAGCACAGATACGCAGTATTTT,CATSDLMPSGGSTDTQYF
TRBJ2-7,TRBV4-3,TRBD2,many,TGCGCCAGCAGCCAAGGACTAGCGGGAGACCCCGGTGGGCAGTACTTC,CASSQGLAGDPGGQYF
TRBJ2-7,TRBV5-6,NA,NA,TGTGCCAGCAACCCAACAGGGGAGGAGGACGAGCAGTACTTC,CASNPTGEEDEQYF
TRBJ2-5,TRBV4-3,NA,many,TGCGCCAGCAGCCAAAACGCCGGGACCAGGACAGAGACCCAGTACTTC,CASSQNAGTRTETQYF
TRBJ2-2,TRBV27,NA,NA,TGTGCCAGCAGTTCTCGGTCCCCCCTTTACACCGGGGAGCTGTTTTTT,CASSSRSPLYTGELFF
TRBJ2-1,TRBV20-1,NA,few,TGCAGTGCTAGATTAATTAGGGGGGGCAATGAGCAGTTCTTC,CSARLIRGGNEQFF
TRBJ2-1,TRBV6-2/TRBV6-3,TRBD2,NA,TGTGCCAGCAGTTACTCGTCTAGCGGGGATTACAATGAGCAGTTCTTC,CASSYSSSGDYNEQFF
TRBJ2-7,TRBV6-2/TRBV6-3,NA,NA,TGTGCCAGCAGTTTTCAAATCTCAGGCTTGGGGCAGTACTTC,CASSFQISGLGQYF
TRBJ1-2,TRBV20-1,NA,many,TGCAGTGCAAATGATGGTTATGGCTACACCTTC,CSANDGYGYTF
TRBJ2-1,TRBV18,NA,few,TGTGCCAGCTCACTACAGGGCCCCTACAATGAGCAGTTCTTC,CASSLQGPYNEQFF
TRBJ2-1,TRBV27,NA,few,TGTGCCAGCAGTGAGAGCGAAACATACAATGAGCAGTTCTTC,CASSESETYNEQFF
TRBJ2-3,TRBV3-1,NA,NA,TGTGCCAGCAGCTTTCAGGATTCTAGCACAGATACGCAGTATTTT,CASSFQDSSTDTQYF
TRBJ2-7,TRBV19,NA,few,TGTGCCAGTAGTCCCTCCGGAGGGACGGTCGCCTACGAGCAGTACTTC,CASSPSGGTVAYEQYF